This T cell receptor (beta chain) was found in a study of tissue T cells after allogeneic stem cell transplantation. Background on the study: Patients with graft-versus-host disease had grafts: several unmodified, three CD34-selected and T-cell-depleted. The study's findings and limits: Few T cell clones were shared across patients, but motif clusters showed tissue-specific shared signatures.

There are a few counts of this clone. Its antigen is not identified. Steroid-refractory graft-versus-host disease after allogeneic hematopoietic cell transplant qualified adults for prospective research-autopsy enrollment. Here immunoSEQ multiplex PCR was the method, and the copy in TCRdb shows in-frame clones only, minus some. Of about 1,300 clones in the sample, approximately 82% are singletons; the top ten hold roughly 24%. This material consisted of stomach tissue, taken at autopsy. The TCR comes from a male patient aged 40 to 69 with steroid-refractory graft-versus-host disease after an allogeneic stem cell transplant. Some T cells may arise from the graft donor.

The CDR3 bases are TGCAGCGTTAGAAGAGAGGGGGTCGGGGAAAAACTGTTTTTT. It is translated as CSVRREGVGEKLFF. This rearrangement joins TRBV29-1 to TRBJ1-4; D possibly corresponds to TRBD1 (6 bases). This CDR3 is 14 amino acids long. Trimming removed 5 bases from V and 8 bases from J, with 18 bases in between. CDR1 SQVTM and CDR2 ANQGSEA come from the germline V gene.